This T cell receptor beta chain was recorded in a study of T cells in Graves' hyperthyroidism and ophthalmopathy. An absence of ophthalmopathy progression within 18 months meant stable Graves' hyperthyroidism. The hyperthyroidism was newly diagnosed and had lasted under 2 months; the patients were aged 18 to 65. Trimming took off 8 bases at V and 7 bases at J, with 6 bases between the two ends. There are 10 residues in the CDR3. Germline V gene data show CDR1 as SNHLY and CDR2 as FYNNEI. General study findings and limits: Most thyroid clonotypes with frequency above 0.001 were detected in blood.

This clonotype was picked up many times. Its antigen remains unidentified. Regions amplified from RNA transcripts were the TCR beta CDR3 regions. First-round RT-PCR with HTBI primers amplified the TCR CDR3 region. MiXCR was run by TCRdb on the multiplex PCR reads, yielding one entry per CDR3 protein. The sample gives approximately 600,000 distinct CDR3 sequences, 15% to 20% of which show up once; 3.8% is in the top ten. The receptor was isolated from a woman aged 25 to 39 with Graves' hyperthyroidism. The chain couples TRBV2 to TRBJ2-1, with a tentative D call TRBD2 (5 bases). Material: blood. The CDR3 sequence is CASEGNEQFF. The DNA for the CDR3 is TGTGCCAGCGAGGGAAATGAGCAGTTCTTC.